This T cell receptor beta chain was identified during a study of esophageal squamous cell carcinoma under preoperative chemotherapy. Whole-study results and caveats: Abundant clones tended to shrink rather than expand after paclitaxel-nedaplatin.

This clonotype was counted ten times or more. Its target is not known. The time point is: before preoperative PTX-NDP chemotherapy. CDR3 length: 13 residues. Per the germline V gene, CDR1 is SEHNR and CDR2 is FQNEAQ (reference sequence). TCRdb redid the calling of the PCR reads with MiXCR, one entry per CDR3 protein. The table has just over 30,000 distinct CDR3 sequences, under 60% seen once. V and J are TRBV7-9 and TRBJ2-5; 8 positions agree with TRBD1. The DNA end is a closer match to TRBJ2-7, so the J assignment may be wrong. The clonotype comes from a human donor with esophageal squamous cell carcinoma. The donor label of this sample is uncertain. Sample collection was performed from a patient given preoperative chemotherapy. The CDR3 DNA reads as TGTGCCAGCAGCCCAGGGGGCTATGACGAGCAGTACTTC. It specifies CASSPGGYDEQYF.